This TCR beta chain appears in the sequencing data of a study of OX40 agonist ivuxolimab in advanced cancers. General study results and limits: At 0.1 to 3.0 mg/kg, clonal expansion of CD4+ and CD8+ blood T cells had occurred by week 6.

As concerns this clone: Its antigen is unknown.

The CDR3 has 15 residues. V was trimmed by 5 bases and J by 4 bases, leaving 18 bases between them. Germline V gene data show CDR1 as SGHTA and CDR2 as FQGNSA. Some clones are missing from TCRdb's copy, which holds only in-frame ones; the method was immunoSEQ multiplex PCR. The sample holds 50,000 to 70,000 clones; 75% to 95% are singletons and the top ten take 0.35% to 0.55%. This sequence originates from an adult with an advanced solid tumor such as melanoma, head and neck, liver or kidney cancer. The V and J genes are TRBV7-2 and TRBJ2-7; tentatively, D is TRBD2 (6 bases). The starting material was CD4+ or CD8+ T cells sorted from blood, obtained in a trial of the OX40 agonist ivuxolimab. CDR3 amino acids: CASSADLVGGYEQYF. CDR3 nucleotide sequence: TGTGCCAGCAGCGCAGACTTGGTCGGGGGTTACGAGCAGTACTTC.